This T cell receptor beta chain was sequenced in a study of OX40 agonist ivuxolimab in advanced cancers. Study outcomes and limitations: Both blood CD4+ and CD8+ T cells showed clonal growth by week 6 at 0.1 to 3.0 mg/kg.

In regard to this clone: Antigen unknown.

Deletions cut 3 bases from V and 3 bases from J, with 9 bases between. Germline CDR1 is MNHEY and CDR2 is SMNVEV (reference sequence). The CDR3 is 14 amino acids. The method was immunoSEQ multiplex PCR; TCRdb's version includes in-frame clones alone and lacks a portion of them. The table includes 25,000 or so clones, roughly 84% detected once. The material sequenced was CD4+ or CD8+ T cells sorted from blood, taken in a trial of the OX40 agonist ivuxolimab. The chain has TRBV27 and TRBJ1-5, with D uncertain. This clonotype originated in an adult with an advanced solid tumor such as melanoma, head and neck, liver or kidney cancer. The CDR3: CASSLRPDNQPQHF. Written as DNA, the CDR3 is TGTGCCAGCAGTTTGAGACCCGACAATCAGCCCCAGCATTTT.